These T cell receptor beta chains were read from a single sample in a study of T-cell reconstitution after alpha-beta-depleted transplantation in children. TCRdb processed the PCR reads anew with MiXCR; each CDR3 protein has one entry. The sample has over 90,000 distinct CDR3 sequences, about 5.6% seen once; the top ten hold 5.5% to 6.5%. The source material was PBMCs, mostly from graft donor cells, sampled 60 days after TCRalphabeta/CD19-depleted stem cell transplant. The receptors originated from a female patient aged 2 to 10 who had a stem cell transplant for Fanconi anemia, so the T cells may come from the graft donor. Each CDR3 is given with its conserved first and last residue. Fields, in order: J gene, CDR3 length, V gene, CDR3 protein.

TRBJ1-6 | 15 | TRBV12-3/TRBV12-4 | CASSLIEPRNSPLHF
TRBJ2-7 | 16 | TRBV28 | CASSLWLAGGTYEQYF
TRBJ2-7 | 11 | TRBV11-2 | CASSLSGEQYF
TRBJ2-3 | 14 | TRBV12-3/TRBV12-4 | CASSLGGGADTQYF
TRBJ2-1 | 15 | TRBV20-1 | CSARWSGSRDNEQFF
TRBJ2-5 | 17 | TRBV6-5 | CASSYSGTSGEQETQYF
TRBJ2-1 | 15 | TRBV5-1 | CASTFGASSYNEQFF
TRBJ1-1 | 15 | TRBV6-5 | CASSKTGTVNTEAFF
TRBJ1-2 | 14 | TRBV7-9 | CDSSLGTGPYGYTF
TRBJ1-2 | 16 | TRBV29-1 | CSVEDFRDRANYGYTF
TRBJ2-7 | 12 | TRBV28 | CASSLGSGEQYF
TRBJ2-1 | 16 | TRBV9 | CASSVDAVSSYNEQFF
TRBJ2-7 | 14 | TRBV28 | CASSFFGTTYEQYF
TRBJ2-3 | 18 | TRBV2 | CASSVYARGQGVSDTQYF
TRBJ1-2 | 13 | TRBV7-8 | CASSLGIPYGYTF
TRBJ2-5 | 17 | TRBV6-1 | CASRPNTGTSDQETQYF
TRBJ1-1 | 14 | TRBV12-3/TRBV12-4 | CASSLVDRDTEAFF
TRBJ2-6 | 16 | TRBV28 | CASSLWTGFGANVLTF
TRBJ1-5 | 13 | TRBV20-1 | CSASFAENQPQHF
TRBJ2-5 | 15 | TRBV7-9 | CASSFRTGLEETQYF
TRBJ2-7 | 15 | TRBV4-2 | CASSFRTSGPYEQYF
TRBJ2-7 | 17 | TRBV5-1 | CASSLVAGDRGSYEQYF
TRBJ1-2 | 13 | TRBV4-1 | CASSQDRWMAGTF
TRBJ2-7 | 12 | TRBV27 | CASSLSGGEQYF
TRBJ2-7 | 14 | TRBV5-1 | CASSLTTSTYEQYF
TRBJ1-4 | 16 | TRBV6-5 | CASSYGTSATNEKLFF
TRBJ1-2 | 16 | TRBV6-5 | CASSYGTGGANYGYTF
TRBJ2-3 | 14 | TRBV9 | CASSVGGTLDTQYF